The 23 T cell receptor beta chains listed next were all sequenced from one sample in a study of T cell responses to AZD1222 COVID-19 vaccine (dated by TCRdb to the early 2020s). The sample's time point label, decoded: baseline before first vaccination. The treatment or condition label of this sample denotes: meningococcal conjugate vaccine given as trial control. Library generation was performed with the immunoSEQ multiplex PCR assay. Drawn from immuneACCESS, this table holds only the in-frame rearrangements with V and J called that TCRdb kept. Clones are partly lost; checked studies trace under half to an unresolved V gene and leave the rest unexplained. The sample yields about 220,000 clones; approximately 94% were counted once. The ten top clones hold less than 1.2% of the sample. The sequences come from peripheral blood, collected on day 0 of MenACWY control vaccination. These receptors were obtained from an adult in good health.

The CDR3 here is CASSLVPQGAKGNTIYF. The CDR3 nucleotides read TGTGCCAGCAGCTTAGTTCCCCAGGGGGCAAAAGGAAACACCATATATTTT. The chain has TRBV7-2 and TRBJ1-3, with 8 bases that match TRBD1. Germline CDR1 is SGHTA and CDR2 is FQGNSA. The CDR3 is made up of 17 amino acids. V lost 1 base and J lost 4; bases outside the gene matches: 9.

This clone was counted between two and nine times. The rearrangement uses TRBV7-2 and TRBJ1-2, with a weak D call TRBD1 (5 bases). Germline-derived CDR1 and CDR2 are SGHTA and FQGNSA. The CDR3 extends over 15 amino acids. V was cut by 5 bases and J by 4 bases, with 17 bases left in between. In DNA form, the CDR3 reads TGTGCCAGCAGCCCAGATGCGGGGCTGGGCTATGGCTACACCTTC. It codes for CASSPDAGLGYGYTF.

This rearrangement joins TRBV5-1 to TRBJ1-4; maybe TRBD1 (5 bases). The CDR3 sequence is 15 residues long. Trimming took 1 base from V and 5 from J, leaving 12 bases between them. Per the germline V gene, CDR1 is SGHRS and CDR2 is YFSETQ. In DNA form, the CDR3 reads TGCGCCAGCAGCTTGTATCCGGGGGGGAATGAAAAACTGTTTTTT. Translating it yields CASSLYPGGNEKLFF.

This chain links TRBV7-9 with TRBJ2-4; D remains ambiguous. V lost 1 base to trimming and J lost 0 bases, with 7 bases between them. This CDR3 comprises 15 residues. Germline values: CDR1 SEHNR, CDR2 FQNEAQ (reference sequence). As DNA, the CDR3 is TGTGCCAGCAGCTTAGGTTCAGTAGCCAAAAACATTCAGTACTTC. This encodes CASSLGSVAKNIQYF.

The chain has TRBV6-5 and TRBJ1-5, with 9 bases lining up with TRBD1. Germline V gene sequence: CDR1 MNHEY, CDR2 SVGAGI. V gave up 9 bases and J gave up 6 bases; unmatched junction bases: 12. This CDR3 contains 15 residues. CDR3 bases: TGTGCCAGTTCAACACAGGGGGCGGTGGGTCAGCCCCAGCATTTT. Translation gives CASSTQGAVGQPQHF.

The chain is built from TRBV6-5 and TRBJ1-1; no reliable D call. Germline-derived CDR1 and CDR2 are MNHEY and SVGAGI. CDR3 length equals 15 residues. Trimming pared 6 bases from V and 0 bases from J, leaving 14 bases between. The DNA for the CDR3 is TGTGCCAGCAGCGCCCTGCGACGCATGAACACTGAAGCTTTCTTT. Translating it yields CASSALRRMNTEAFF.

The rearrangement uses TRBV5-4 and TRBJ1-2; 8 nucleotides align to TRBD1. The CDR3 extends over 14 amino acids. The V and J ends lost 4 bases and 2 bases, in that order; junction bases with no gene match: 4. Germline V CDR1 and CDR2: SGHNT, YYREEE (reference sequence). CDR3 loop: CASSPGTGNYGYTF. The CDR3 region has the DNA TGTGCCAGCAGCCCGGGGACAGGCAACTATGGCTACACCTTC.

The count of this clone is one. This rearrangement joins TRBV5-1 to TRBJ1-3; D uncertain. The germline V gene has CDR1 SGHRS and CDR2 YFSETQ. There are 15 residues in the CDR3. Trimming shortened V by 1 base and J by 0 bases, and 8 bases separated the two germline ends. CDR3 protein: CASSLSQRSGNTIYF. CDR3 DNA sequence: TGCGCCAGCAGCTTGTCGCAGCGCTCTGGAAACACCATATATTTT. Full variable domain (remainder filled in from reference TRBV5-1 and TRBJ1-3): KAGVTQTPRYLIKTRGQQVTLSCSPISGHRSVSWYQQTPGQGLQFLFEYFSETQRNKGNFPGRFSGRQFSNSRSEMNVSTLELGDSALYLCASSLSQRSGNTIYFGEGSWLTVV.

The CDR3 DNA is TGTGTCAGAAGCTTAGACGGCGAGCCCCGGAGCGGGGGTGAGAATGAGCAGTTCTTC. This translates into CVRSLDGEPRSGGENEQFF. This sequence joins TRBV7-5 and TRBJ2-1; TRBD2, the table's D call, was not compared with the DNA. TRBV7-5 has pseudogene status. This CDR3 is built from 19 residues.

For this clone: The same CDR3 also results from other DNA sequences found in this sample. This chain joins TRBV7-9 and TRBJ1-1; D is unresolved. Germline values: CDR1 SEHNR, CDR2 FQNEAQ (reference sequence). The CDR3 is made up of 11 amino acids. Trimming removed 5 bases from V and 4 bases from J, with 5 bases in between. The CDR3 bases are TGTGCCAGCAGCCTTAGCACTGAAGCTTTCTTT. As protein: CASSLSTEAFF.

CDR3 nucleotides: TGTGCCAGCAGCTTAGATCAAGGGCGTGAGCAGTACTTC. This encodes CASSLDQGREQYF. The chain has TRBV11-2 and TRBJ2-7, with D uncertain. CDR1 is SGHAT and CDR2 is FQNNGV in the germline V gene. The V and J ends lost 0 bases and 7 bases respectively, with 10 bases between them. The CDR3 spans 13 residues.

The V gene is TRBV28, the J gene TRBJ2-3, with 8 bases identical to TRBD1. The CDR3 covers 16 residues. J lost 3 bases, V lost 6 bases, and 11 bases had no gene match. Germline assignment: CDR1 MDHEN and CDR2 SYDVKM. The CDR3, as DNA: TGTGCCAGCAGAGTTTCTACAGGGGGAAAGACAGATACGCAGTATTTT. Translating gives CASRVSTGGKTDTQYF.

The chain links TRBV12-3 or TRBV12-4 to TRBJ1-1; D gene unclear. The CDR3 spans 13 residues. Trimming left V 3 bases short and J 8 bases short, with 13 bases between. CDR3 loop: CASSLGRSGEAFF. CDR3 DNA: TGTGCCAGCAGTTTGGGCAGGTCGGGAGAAGCTTTCTTT.

This chain connects TRBV27 to TRBJ1-1; D may be TRBD1 (5 bases). Trimming took 6 bases from V and 2 from J, leaving 16 bases between them. Germline V gene lookup returns CDR1 MNHEY and CDR2 SMNVEV (reference sequence). The CDR3 has 15 amino acids. In DNA, the CDR3 is TGTGCCAGCAGGGGGGGGAGAGTGTTCAACACTGAAGCTTTCTTT. Protein product: CASRGGRVFNTEAFF.

The chain uses TRBV10-3 and TRBJ1-2; no definite D call. This CDR3 is 13 amino acids long. Trimming stripped 2 bases from V and 0 bases from J, with 4 bases between. Germline values: CDR1 ENHRY, CDR2 SYGVKD. CDR3 in amino acids: CAISEPTNYGYTF. In DNA, the CDR3 is TGTGCCATCAGTGAGCCGACTAACTATGGCTACACCTTC.

CDR3 sequence reads: CASSLGNSNQPQHF. DNA of the CDR3: TGTGCCAGCAGCCTGGGAAACAGCAATCAGCCCCAGCATTTT. The chain joins TRBV7-2 to TRBJ1-5; D unresolved. This CDR3 spans 14 amino acids. The V end lost 5 bases, the J end lost 1 base, and 9 bases lay between the germline ends. From germline, CDR1 is SGHTA and CDR2 FQGNSA.

The genes are TRBV3-1 (or the pseudogene TRBV3-2) and TRBJ2-3; TRBD2 matches 14 bases. The CDR3 spans 17 residues. J lost 4 bases, V lost 1 base, and 4 bases had no gene match. The germline gives CDR1 LGHDT, CDR2 YNNKEL (reference sequence). DNA of the CDR3: TGTGCCAGCAGCCAAGCGACTAGCGGGGGGGCCGCAGATACGCAGTATTTT. It encodes CASSQATSGGAADTQYF.

J is TRBJ1-5 and V is TRBV7-9; 7 positions agree with TRBD1. Germline V gives CDR1 SEHNR, CDR2 FQNEAQ (reference sequence). V lost 5 bases and J lost 3; bases outside the gene matches: 4. The CDR3 sequence is 14 residues long. The CDR3: CASSPGQINQPQHF. The CDR3 DNA is TGTGCCAGCAGCCCGGGACAGATCAATCAGCCCCAGCATTTT.

This chain uses TRBV19 with TRBJ1-5; D is ambiguous. CDR1 is LNHDA and CDR2 is SQIVND in the germline V gene (reference sequence). The V and J ends lost 5 bases and 0 bases respectively, with 14 bases between them. The CDR3 has 16 amino acids. DNA for the CDR3: TGTGCCAGTAGTTTAGGCGGGATTTATAGCAATCAGCCCCAGCATTTT. It encodes CASSLGGIYSNQPQHF.

The chain joins TRBV2 to TRBJ2-2; maybe TRBD2 (5 bases). Germline V gives CDR1 SNHLY, CDR2 FYNNEI. The CDR3 has 13 amino acids. Trimming shortened V by 2 bases and J by 7 bases, and 8 bases separated the two germline ends. The CDR3 nucleotides read TGTGCCAGCAGTGAATCTAGCTTCGGGGAGCTGTTTTTT. Translated, it gives CASSESSFGELFF.

This clone was recorded only once. In the same sample, other DNA sequences code for this CDR3. The chain couples TRBV5-1 to TRBJ2-6, with 8 bases fitting TRBD1. Losses at the gene ends were 1 base for V and 4 bases for J; bases not matched to a gene: 4. CDR1 is SGHRS, CDR2 YFSETQ, per germline. The CDR3 sequence is 16 residues long. The CDR3 DNA follows: TGCGCCAGCAGCTTGCAGGGGGCCTCGGGGGCCAACGTCCTGACTTTC. The encoded protein is CASSLQGASGANVLTF.

The J gene is TRBJ2-5, the V gene TRBV28; 7 bases map to TRBD1. Germline lookup yields CDR1 MDHEN and CDR2 SYDVKM. The junction had 7 bases not matched to a gene; V was cut back by 4 bases and J by 5 bases. CDR3 size: 14 residues. CDR3: CASSSPGTAETQYF. In DNA, the CDR3 is TGTGCCAGCAGTTCCCCCGGGACAGCGGAGACCCAGTACTTC.

This chain links TRBV30 with TRBJ1-2; D remains ambiguous. This CDR3 spans 11 amino acids. Germline V gene lookup returns CDR1 GTSNPN and CDR2 SVGIG (reference sequence). V lost 2 bases and J lost 4, with 5 bases in between. CDR3 residues: CAWSPVYGYTF. In DNA, the CDR3 is TGTGCCTGGAGTCCGGTCTATGGCTACACCTTC.